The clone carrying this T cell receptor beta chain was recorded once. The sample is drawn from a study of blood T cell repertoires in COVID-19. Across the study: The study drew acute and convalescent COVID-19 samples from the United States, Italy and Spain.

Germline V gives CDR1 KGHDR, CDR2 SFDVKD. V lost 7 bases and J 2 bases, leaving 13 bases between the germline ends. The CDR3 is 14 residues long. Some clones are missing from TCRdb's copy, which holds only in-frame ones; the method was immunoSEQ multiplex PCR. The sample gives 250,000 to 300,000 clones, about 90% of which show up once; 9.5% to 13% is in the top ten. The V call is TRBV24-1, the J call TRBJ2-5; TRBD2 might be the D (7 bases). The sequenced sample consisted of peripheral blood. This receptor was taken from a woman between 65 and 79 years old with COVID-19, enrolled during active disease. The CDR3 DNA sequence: TGTGCCACCAGGGGGGGGGCGGCACAAGAGACCCAGTACTTC. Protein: CATRGGAAQETQYF.